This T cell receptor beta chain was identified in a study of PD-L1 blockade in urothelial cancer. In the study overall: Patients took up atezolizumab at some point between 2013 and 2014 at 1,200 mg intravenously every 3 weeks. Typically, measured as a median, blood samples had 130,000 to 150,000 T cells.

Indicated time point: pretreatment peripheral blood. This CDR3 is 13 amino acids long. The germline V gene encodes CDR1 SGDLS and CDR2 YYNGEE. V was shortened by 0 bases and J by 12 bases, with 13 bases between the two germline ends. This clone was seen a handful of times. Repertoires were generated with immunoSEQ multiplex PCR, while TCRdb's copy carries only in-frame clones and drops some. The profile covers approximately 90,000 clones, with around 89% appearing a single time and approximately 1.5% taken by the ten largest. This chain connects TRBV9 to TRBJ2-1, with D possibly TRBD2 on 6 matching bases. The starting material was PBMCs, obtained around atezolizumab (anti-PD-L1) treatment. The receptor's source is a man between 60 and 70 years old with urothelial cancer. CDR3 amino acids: CASSVVTTGGQFF. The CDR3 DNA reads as TGTGCCAGCAGCGTAGTGACAACCGGGGGGCAGTTCTTC.